This TCR beta chain was observed in a study of blood T cell repertoires in COVID-19. The assay was immunoSEQ multiplex PCR, and TCRdb's table has in-frame clones only and misses some. In the table there are 200,000 to 250,000 clones, around 89% of which are singletons. Those enrolled, adults aged roughly 18 to 95 years, came from around 24 US areas. CDR1 and CDR2 from the germline V gene are SGHRS and YFSETQ. J lost 3 bases, V lost 2 bases, and 6 bases had no gene match. There are 15 residues in the CDR3. This chain joins TRBV5-1 and TRBJ1-1, with 8 nucleotides matching TRBD1. The TCR originated in a woman under 40 who had recovered from COVID-19. Sequencing was performed on PBMCs or T cells enriched from blood (not recorded which). CDR3 DNA sequence: TGCGCCAGCAGCTTAACGGACAGGGTTGACACTGAAGCTTTCTTT. It encodes CASSLTDRVDTEAFF.